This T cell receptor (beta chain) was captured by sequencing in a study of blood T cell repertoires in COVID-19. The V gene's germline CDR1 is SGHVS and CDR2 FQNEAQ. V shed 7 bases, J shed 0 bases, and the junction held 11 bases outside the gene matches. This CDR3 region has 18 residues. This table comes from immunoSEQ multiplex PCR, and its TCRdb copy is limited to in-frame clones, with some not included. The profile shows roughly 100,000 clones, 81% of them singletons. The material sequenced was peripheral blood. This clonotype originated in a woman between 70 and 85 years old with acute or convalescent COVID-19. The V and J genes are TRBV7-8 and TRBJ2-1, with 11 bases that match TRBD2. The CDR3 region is CASTSGVAGGSSYNEQFF. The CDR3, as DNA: TGTGCCAGCACCTCCGGAGTAGCGGGGGGGAGCTCCTACAATGAGCAGTTCTTC. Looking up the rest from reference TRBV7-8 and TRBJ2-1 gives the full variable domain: GAGVSQSPRYKVAKRGQDVALRCDPISGHVSLFWYQQALGQGPEFLTYFQNEAQLDKSGLPSDRFFAERPEGSVSTLKIQRTQQEDSAVYLCASTSGVAGGSSYNEQFFGPGTRLTVL.